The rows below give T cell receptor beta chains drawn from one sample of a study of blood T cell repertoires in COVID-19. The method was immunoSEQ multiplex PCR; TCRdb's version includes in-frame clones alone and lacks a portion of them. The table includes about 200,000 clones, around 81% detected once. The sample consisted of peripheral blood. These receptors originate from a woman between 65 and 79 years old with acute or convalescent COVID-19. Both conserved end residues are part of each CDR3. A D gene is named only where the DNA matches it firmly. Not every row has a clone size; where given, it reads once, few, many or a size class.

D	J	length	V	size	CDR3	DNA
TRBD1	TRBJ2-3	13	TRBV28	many	CASSFPTGESQYF	TGTGCCAGCAGTTTCCCTACAGGGGAGTCGCAGTATTTT
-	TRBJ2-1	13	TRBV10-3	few	CAIKEGEGDEQFF	TGTGCCATCAAAGAAGGAGAGGGTGATGAGCAGTTCTTC
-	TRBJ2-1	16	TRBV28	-	CASSLFGGGAYNEQFF	TGTGCCAGCAGTTTATTCGGCGGGGGCGCCTACAATGAGCAGTTCTTC
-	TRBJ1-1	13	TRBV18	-	CASSPGRLTEAFF	TGTGCCAGCTCACCGGGCAGATTAACTGAAGCTTTCTTT
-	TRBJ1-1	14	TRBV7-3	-	CASSLTDSYTEAFF	TGTGCCAGCAGCTTAACGGACAGCTACACTGAAGCTTTCTTT
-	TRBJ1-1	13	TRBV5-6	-	CASSLAENTEAFF	TGTGCCAGCAGCTTGGCAGAGAACACTGAAGCTTTCTTT
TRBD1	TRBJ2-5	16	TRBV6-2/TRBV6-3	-	CASSSLQGWPQETQYF	TGTGCCAGCAGTTCACTACAGGGGTGGCCTCAAGAGACCCAGTACTTC
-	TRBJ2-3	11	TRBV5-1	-	CASSLADTQYF	TGCGCCAGCAGCTTGGCGGATACGCAGTATTTT
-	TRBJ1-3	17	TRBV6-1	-	CASSEGWGPASGNTIYF	TGTGCCAGCAGTGAAGGATGGGGGCCCGCCTCTGGAAACACCATATATTTT
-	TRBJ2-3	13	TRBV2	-	CASSEGGLGTQYF	TGTGCCAGCAGTGAAGGGGGACTGGGAACGCAGTATTTT
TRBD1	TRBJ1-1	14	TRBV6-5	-	CASSSRGQNTEAFF	TGTGCCAGCAGTTCCAGGGGGCAGAACACTGAAGCTTTCTTT
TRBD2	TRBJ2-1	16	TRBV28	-	CASSTGGTSGHNEQFF	TGTGCCAGCAGTACCGGGGGGACTAGCGGACACAATGAGCAGTTCTTC
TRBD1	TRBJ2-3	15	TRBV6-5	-	CASSYSSRGPYTQYF	TGTGCCAGCAGTTACTCCAGCAGGGGGCCATATACGCAGTATTTT
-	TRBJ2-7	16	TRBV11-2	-	CASSLAPGIPSYEQYF	TGTGCCAGCAGCTTAGCACCGGGGATCCCCTCCTACGAGCAGTACTTC
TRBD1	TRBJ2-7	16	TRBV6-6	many	CASSSARQGTSYEQYF	TGTGCCAGCAGTTCAGCAAGACAGGGAACCTCCTACGAGCAGTACTTC
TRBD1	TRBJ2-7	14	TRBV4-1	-	CASSGHRGSGEQYF	TGCGCCAGCAGCGGCCACAGGGGGTCGGGCGAGCAGTACTTC
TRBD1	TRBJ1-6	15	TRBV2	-	CASSEAGTGYSPLHF	TGTGCCAGCAGTGAAGCGGGGACAGGATATTCACCCCTCCACTTT
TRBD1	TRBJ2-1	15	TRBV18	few	CASSGDRLSYNEQFF	TGTGCCAGCTCTGGGGACAGGCTATCCTACAATGAGCAGTTCTTC
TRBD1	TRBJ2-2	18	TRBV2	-	CASSEAGPGGQGTGELFF	TGTGCCAGCAGTGAAGCCGGACCCGGGGGACAGGGGACCGGGGAGCTGTTTTTT
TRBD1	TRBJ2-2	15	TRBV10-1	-	CASSKDRGPAGELFF	TGCGCCAGCAGTAAAGACAGGGGTCCGGCCGGGGAGCTGTTTTTT
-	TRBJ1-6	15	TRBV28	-	CASSLMGASNSPLHF	TGTGCCAGCAGTTTGATGGGGGCCTCCAATTCACCCCTCCACTTT
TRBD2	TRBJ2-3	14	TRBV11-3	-	CASSLGLGGDTQYF	TGTGCCAGCAGCTTGGGACTAGGGGGAGATACGCAGTATTTT
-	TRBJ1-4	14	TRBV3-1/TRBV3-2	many	CASSQVLGLEKLFF	TGTGCCAGCAGCCAAGTATTGGGACTCGAAAAACTGTTTTTT
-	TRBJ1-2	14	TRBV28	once	CASSPTGILYGYTF	TGTGCCAGCAGTCCGACAGGTATCCTCTATGGCTACACCTTC
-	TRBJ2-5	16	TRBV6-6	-	CASSYSVLALQETQYF	TGTGCCAGCAGTTACTCGGTCCTAGCGCTACAAGAGACCCAGTACTTC
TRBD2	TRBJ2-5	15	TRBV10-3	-	CAISLTSGRGETQYF	TGTGCCATCAGTTTGACTAGCGGGAGAGGGGAGACCCAGTACTTC
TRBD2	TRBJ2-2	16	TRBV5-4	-	CASSLGLAGDTGELFF	TGTGCCAGCAGCTTGGGTCTAGCGGGAGATACCGGGGAGCTGTTTTTT
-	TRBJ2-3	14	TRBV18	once	CASSPPPQADTQYF	TGTGCCAGCTCACCACCTCCGCAGGCAGATACGCAGTATTTT